Listed here are 25 T cell receptor beta chains from one sample, sequenced in a study of T cell repertoires in cytomegalovirus infection. MiXCR, run by TCRdb on the reads, gives a single entry per CDR3 protein. Of 65,000 to 90,000 distinct CDR3 sequences in the sample, 4% are singletons; the top ten hold about 22%. Sequencing was carried out using PBMCs. The receptors originated from a human donor in good health (CMV status not recorded). Some clones in this sample may be carry-over from other donors' samples.

There are many counts of this clonotype. The V and J genes are TRBV30 and TRBJ2-7, with a tentative D call TRBD1 (6 bases). The CDR3 consists of 12 residues. The germline CDR1 and CDR2 sequences are GTSNPN and SVGIG (reference sequence). V lost 3 bases and J 6 bases, leaving 12 bases between the germline ends. Here the CDR3 reads CAWSATGAEQYF. CDR3 DNA sequence: TGTGCCTGGAGCGCGACAGGCGCCGAGCAGTACTTC.

A remark on this clonotype: With a much larger clone just one base away, this may be a read error. The chain recombines TRBV9 with TRBJ2-3, with a tentative D call TRBD1 (6 bases). This CDR3 has 14 residues. V lost 4 bases and J 5 bases, leaving 14 bases between the germline ends. Looked up from germline, CDR1 is SGDLS and CDR2 is YYNGEE. The CDR3 loop is CASSPTGSVDTQYF. DNA of the CDR3: TGTGCCAGCAGCCCTACAGGGAGTGTAGATACGCAGTATTTT.

This clonotype has a count of ten or more. CDR3 nucleotide sequence: TGTGCCAGCAGCCCCGGGGCCTTGAACACTGAAGCTTTCTTT. Translated: CASSPGALNTEAFF. This chain links TRBV7-2 with TRBJ1-1; possibly TRBD1 for D (5 bases). V was clipped by 5 bases and J by 0 bases, with 10 bases between them. CDR3 length: 14 amino acids. Germline V gene sequence: CDR1 SGHTA, CDR2 FQGNSA.

This clonotype has ten or more counts. V is TRBV7-2 and J is TRBJ2-1; TRBD1 matches at 9 bases. This CDR3 is 18 amino acids long. The germline gives CDR1 SGHTA, CDR2 FQGNSA. Germline trimming cut 2 bases from V and 5 bases from J; bases unmatched to any gene: 13. The CDR3 loop is CASSLTYLRDRDHNEQFF. The CDR3, as DNA: TGTGCCAGCAGCTTAACGTACCTCCGGGACAGGGACCACAATGAGCAGTTCTTC. The entire variable domain, with the rest obtained from reference TRBV7-2 and TRBJ2-1, is as follows: GAGVSQSPSNKVTEKGKDVELRCDPISGHTALYWYRQSLGQGLEFLIYFQGNSAPDKSGLPSDRFSAERTGGSVSTLTIQRTQQEDSAVYLCASSLTYLRDRDHNEQFFGPGTRLTVL.

This clonotype was seen many times. This sequence joins TRBV4-1 and TRBJ2-7; D uncertain. Trimming left V 4 bases short and J 3 bases short, with 10 bases between. CDR1 MGHRA and CDR2 YSYEKL come from the germline V gene. This CDR3 region has 13 residues. The CDR3, as DNA: TGCGCCAGCAGCCTTAAGCGTGACTACGAGCAGTACTTC. It encodes CASSLKRDYEQYF.

This clonotype was picked up a small number of times. The chain employs TRBV6-6 and TRBJ2-2; TRBD2 aligns across 8 bases. The CDR3 length is 15 residues. Germline-derived CDR1 and CDR2 are MNHNY and SVGAGI (reference sequence). Unmatched junction bases numbered 5, after V lost 2 bases and J lost 6 bases. The CDR3, as DNA: TGTGCCAGCAGTTACATCCGGGGGGGCCCCGGGGAGCTGTTTTTT. Protein: CASSYIRGGPGELFF.

This clonotype was seen at least ten times. The chain employs TRBV11-3 and TRBJ2-6; either TRBD1 or TRBD2 may fit D (5 bases each). The V and J ends lost 2 bases and 4 bases respectively, with 12 bases between them. Germline-derived CDR1 and CDR2 are SGHNT and YENEEA. The CDR3 is 16 amino acids. DNA for the CDR3: TGTGCCAGCAGCTTATCCGAGGGGCCAGGGGCCAACGTCCTGACTTTC. Amino acids: CASSLSEGPGANVLTF.

This clonotype was seen a few times. The rearrangement links TRBV7-2 to TRBJ2-1, with D maybe TRBD2 (7 bases). CDR3 size: 16 residues. The germline V gene has CDR1 SGHTA and CDR2 FQGNSA. The V end was cut by 4 bases, the J end by 13 bases, with 26 bases between. CDR3 sequence: CASSSDGGRGGIGQFF. The DNA for the CDR3 is TGTGCCAGCAGCTCAGACGGGGGGAGAGGGGGGATTGGACAGTTCTTC.

The table lists this clonotype with many counts. V and J are TRBV28 and TRBJ2-5; 8 bases line up with TRBD1. V lost 2 bases, J lost 4 bases, and 6 bases stayed unmatched. The V gene's germline CDR1 is MDHEN and CDR2 SYDVKM. The CDR3 is 15 amino acids. CDR3 sequence (DNA): TGTGCCAGCAGTTTACCCGGACAGGGAGTAGAGACCCAGTACTTC. Translating it yields CASSLPGQGVETQYF.

This clonotype was seen ten or more times. The chain joins TRBV7-2 to TRBJ2-2, with TRBD1 matching 7 bases. CDR3 length equals 15 residues. V shed 5 bases and J 3 bases; nucleotides not matched to a gene: 6. Germline V lookup: CDR1 SGHTA, CDR2 FQGNSA. The CDR3 loop reads CASSATGFHTGELFF. CDR3 nucleotide sequence: TGTGCCAGCAGCGCGACAGGGTTTCACACCGGGGAGCTGTTTTTT.

This clonotype was observed at least ten times. The J gene is TRBJ2-5, the V gene TRBV24-1; no reliable D call. Germline loops: CDR1 KGHDR, CDR2 SFDVKD. CDR3 length: 13 residues. V lost 4 bases and J lost 4, with 9 bases in between. The CDR3 loop is CATSDSRLETQYF. CDR3 coding DNA: TGTGCCACCAGTGACTCCAGGTTAGAGACCCAGTACTTC.

This clonotype was counted many times. This chain connects TRBV7-2 to TRBJ1-3; perhaps TRBD1 as D (5 bases). Germline-derived CDR1 and CDR2 are SGHTA and FQGNSA. V was pared by 5 bases and J by 0 bases, with 11 bases between. The CDR3 totals 15 residues. CDR3 sequence: CASSVTGLSGNTIYF. Written as DNA, the CDR3 is TGTGCCAGCAGCGTAACAGGCCTCTCTGGAAACACCATATATTTT.

At least ten counts were recorded for this clonotype. V is TRBV12-3 or TRBV12-4 and J is TRBJ1-1; tentative D call: TRBD1 (5 bases). The CDR3 spans 12 residues. Trimming left V 6 bases short and J 11 bases short, with 16 bases between. The CDR3 loop reads CASSGDFGEAFF. CDR3 DNA sequence: TGTGCCAGCAGCGGGGACTTTGGGGAGGCTTTCTTT.

The V gene is TRBV7-6, the J gene TRBJ2-2; TRBD2 matches at 9 bases. The germline gives CDR1 SGHVS, CDR2 FNYEAQ. J was trimmed by 0 bases and V by 0 bases; bases with no gene match: 5. The CDR3 is 18 amino acids. The chain's CDR3 is CASSLALLAGSNTGELFF. In DNA, the CDR3 is TGTGCCAGCAGCTTAGCTTTGCTAGCGGGGTCGAACACCGGGGAGCTGTTTTTT.

Regarding this clonotype: A read error may be the cause here, since a much bigger clone is one base away. V usage is TRBV15 and J usage is TRBJ2-7; the match to TRBD1 covers 7 bases. This CDR3 is built from 15 residues. The V and J ends lost 0 bases and 2 bases, in that order; junction bases with no gene match: 4. CDR1 and CDR2 from the germline V gene are LNHNV and YYDKDF (reference sequence). The CDR3 DNA follows: TGTGCCACCAGCAGAGAAGGGGGACAGACCTACGAGCAGTACTTC. Its protein product is CATSREGGQTYEQYF.

This clonotype showed up many times. The chain uses TRBV28 and TRBJ1-1, with D unclear. The CDR3 sequence is 12 residues long. Trimming left V 3 bases short and J 5 bases short, with 7 bases between. The germline V gene has CDR1 MDHEN and CDR2 SYDVKM. This chain's CDR3 is CASSFSGTEAFF. As DNA, the CDR3 is TGTGCCAGCAGTTTTTCCGGTACTGAAGCTTTCTTT.

This clonotype was observed at least ten times. The J gene is TRBJ1-6, the V gene TRBV6-5, with D possibly TRBD1 on 5 matching bases. The ends were cut back, 2 bases at V and 7 bases at J, with 12 bases in the middle. Germline V lookup: CDR1 MNHEY, CDR2 SVGAGI. The CDR3 consists of 15 residues. CDR3 sequence reads: CASSYIGTGNSPLHF. CDR3 nucleotide sequence: TGTGCCAGCAGTTACATCGGGACGGGCAATTCACCCCTCCACTTT.

This clonotype was seen ten or more times. The chain has TRBV6-2 or TRBV6-3 and TRBJ1-1; no reliable D call. Germline V gene data show CDR1 as MNHEY and CDR2 as SVGEGT. The V end was cut by 0 bases, the J end by 1 base, with 9 bases between. CDR3 size: 15 residues. CDR3: CASSYSRGRNTEAFF. CDR3 bases: TGTGCCAGCAGTTACTCGCGGGGTAGGAACACTGAAGCTTTCTTT.

This clonotype was picked up many times. V is TRBV7-2 and J is TRBJ1-1, with 9 positions matching TRBD1. The J segment lost 5 bases and the V segment lost 4 bases, leaving 8 bases of the junction unmatched. CDR1 is SGHTA, CDR2 FQGNSA, per germline. This CDR3 spans 15 amino acids. The CDR3 protein is CASSSTGTGRTEAFF. The DNA for the CDR3 is TGTGCCAGCAGCTCGACCGGGACAGGGAGGACTGAAGCTTTCTTT.

V and J are TRBV7-3 and TRBJ2-2; TRBD2 is a possible D gene (6 bases). This CDR3 has 14 residues. With 5 bases removed from V and 4 bases from J, the gap between germline ends came to 11 bases. The germline gives CDR1 SGHTA, CDR2 FQGTGA. CDR3 nucleotide sequence: TGTGCCAGCAGCCCCGAGGGAGGCACCGGGGAGCTGTTTTTT. This codes for CASSPEGGTGELFF.

This clonotype has at least ten counts. The chain combines TRBV7-8 with TRBJ2-3; the match to TRBD1 covers 9 bases. CDR3 size: 17 residues. The V segment lost 5 bases and the J segment 3 bases; nucleotides outside the gene matches: 12. Germline loops: CDR1 SGHVS, CDR2 FQNEAQ. CDR3 amino acids: CASSRPPGQGRTDTQYF. The CDR3 nucleotides are TGTGCCAGCAGCCGGCCCCCGGGACAGGGCAGGACAGATACGCAGTATTTT.

This clonotype appeared many times. The V call is TRBV7-3, the J call TRBJ2-7; the D gene is possibly TRBD1 (6 bases). The CDR3 extends over 13 amino acids. V was trimmed by 4 bases and J by 4 bases, leaving 11 bases between them. Germline values: CDR1 SGHTA, CDR2 FQGTGA. The CDR3 loop reads CASSYGRGYEQYF. The CDR3 DNA sequence: TGTGCCAGCAGCTATGGCAGGGGATACGAGCAGTACTTC.

This clonotype was detected many times. The chain recombines TRBV9 with TRBJ2-7, with D maybe TRBD2 (6 bases). The V gene's germline CDR1 is SGDLS and CDR2 YYNGEE. The length of the CDR3 is 19 residues. Between the trimmed V and J ends, which lost 3 bases and 2 bases, there was a span of 27 bases. CDR3 sequence (DNA): TGTGCCAGCAGCGCGCGGACTATAAGCGATCTATTAAAGACCTACGAGCAGTACTTC. Its protein is CASSARTISDLLKTYEQYF.

In its sample, this clonotype was seen many times. This sequence joins TRBV4-3 and TRBJ1-4; D uncertain. CDR3 length: 16 amino acids. CDR1 LGHNA and CDR2 YSLEER come from the germline V gene. Deletions cut 3 bases from V and 2 bases from J, with 13 bases between. In DNA, the CDR3 is TGCGCCAGCAGCCAGGCATGGAGAGGGACTAATGAAAAACTGTTTTTT. It encodes CASSQAWRGTNEKLFF.

In its sample, this clonotype was seen many times. The chain has TRBV20-1 and TRBJ2-1; no clear D gene. The CDR3 totals 14 residues. Between the trimmed V and J ends, which lost 3 bases and 5 bases, there was a span of 14 bases. Germline V CDR1 and CDR2: DFQATT, SNEGSKA (reference sequence). CDR3 DNA: TGCAGTGCTAGGATGGAACCGGGCAACAATGAGCAGTTCTTC. Protein sequence: CSARMEPGNNEQFF.